This TCR beta chain appears in the sequencing data of a study of cytomegalovirus exposure and HLA in healthy donors. Vbeta (60) and Jbeta (13) primers were used in the PCR. The method was immunoSEQ multiplex PCR; TCRdb's version includes in-frame clones alone and lacks a portion of them. Of around 150,000 clones listed, around 73% are singletons. Study conclusions and caveats: Evidence from a later analysis indicated that most CMV-associated TCR beta chains looked HLA-restricted. Previous analysis showed most TCR beta V segments were productive about 90% or about 30% of the time.

To note about this clone: What it binds is unknown.

Germline trimming cut 5 bases from V and 6 bases from J; bases unmatched to any gene: 5. The CDR3 covers 13 residues. Germline assignment: CDR1 SGHNT and CDR2 YYREEE (reference sequence). The source of this sequence is a human donor in good health. Sequencing was performed on PBMCs. The chain carries TRBV5-4 and TRBJ2-7; 10 bases map to TRBD2. The CDR3 sequence: CASRKAGGREQYF. The DNA of the CDR3 is TGTGCCAGCAGAAAAGCGGGAGGGCGCGAGCAGTACTTC. The whole variable domain, filled in from reference TRBV5-4 and TRBJ2-7, reads ETGVTQSPTHLIKTRGQQVTLRCSSQSGHNTVSWYQQALGQGPQFIFQYYREEENGRGNFPPRFSGLQFPNYSSELNVNALELDDSALYLCASRKAGGREQYFGPGTRLTVT.